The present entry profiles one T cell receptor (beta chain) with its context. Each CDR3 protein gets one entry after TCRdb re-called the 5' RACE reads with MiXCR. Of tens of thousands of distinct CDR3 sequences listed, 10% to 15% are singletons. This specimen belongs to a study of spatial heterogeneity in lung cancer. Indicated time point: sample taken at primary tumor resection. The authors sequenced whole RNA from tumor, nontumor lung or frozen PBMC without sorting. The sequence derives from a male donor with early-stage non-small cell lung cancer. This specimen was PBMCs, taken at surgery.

The CDR3 DNA reads TGTGCCAGCAGCTCAACTAGCGCCGGGGAGCTGTTTTTT. Residues: CASSSTSAGELFF. This chain joins TRBV7-9 and TRBJ2-2; 7 positions agree with TRBD2. CDR3 length equals 13 residues. V was clipped by 4 bases and J by 6 bases; unmatched bases: 2. CDR1 and CDR2 (germline): SEHNR, FQNEAQ (reference sequence).